This T cell receptor (beta chain) was identified in a study of cytomegalovirus exposure and HLA in healthy donors. PCR involved 60 Vbeta and 13 Jbeta primers. The data were produced by immunoSEQ multiplex PCR, yet TCRdb's version contains in-frame clones alone and is incomplete. Of around 120,000 clones listed, 15% are singletons. Only a few counts were recorded for this clone. Its antigen is currently unknown. Whole-study results and caveats: Some TCR beta chains (more than 150 of them) were listed as cytomegalovirus-associated. V- and J-gene trimming of TCR beta was linked (in a later analysis) to a missense DCLRE1C variant.

Sequenced material: PBMCs. The clonotype was recovered from a woman under 30 in good health and CMV-seronegative.

CDR3 DNA: TGTGCCAGCAGCTTGCTAGGGGCCAAAGACGACGAGCAGTACTTC. It yields the protein CASSLLGAKDDEQYF. This sequence joins TRBV5-6 and TRBJ2-7, with a possible D match to TRBD1 (5 bases). The CDR3 totals 15 residues. With 1 base removed from V and 5 bases from J, the gap between germline ends came to 16 bases. Germline assignment: CDR1 SGHDT and CDR2 YYEEEE.